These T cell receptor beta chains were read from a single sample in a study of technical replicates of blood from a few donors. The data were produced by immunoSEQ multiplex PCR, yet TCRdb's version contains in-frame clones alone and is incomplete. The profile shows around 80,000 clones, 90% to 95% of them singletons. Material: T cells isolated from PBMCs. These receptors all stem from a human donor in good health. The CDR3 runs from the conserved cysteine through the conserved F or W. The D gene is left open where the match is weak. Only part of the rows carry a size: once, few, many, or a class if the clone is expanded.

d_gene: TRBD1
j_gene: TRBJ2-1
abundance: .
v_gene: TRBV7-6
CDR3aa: CASSLLGDREYNEQFF
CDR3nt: TGTGCCAGCAGCTTACTGGGGGACAGAGAGTACAATGAGCAGTTCTTC

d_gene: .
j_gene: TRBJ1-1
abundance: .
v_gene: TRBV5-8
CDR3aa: CASSSLQGHANTEAFF
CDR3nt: TGTGCCAGCAGCTCGCTACAGGGTCACGCGAACACTGAAGCTTTCTTT

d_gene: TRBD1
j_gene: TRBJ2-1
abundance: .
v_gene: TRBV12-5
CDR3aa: CASGLGQGADEQFF
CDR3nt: TGTGCTAGTGGTTTGGGACAGGGGGCCGATGAGCAGTTCTTC

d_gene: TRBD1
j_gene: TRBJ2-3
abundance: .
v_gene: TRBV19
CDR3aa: CASADRGLSTDTQYF
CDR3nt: TGTGCCAGTGCCGACAGGGGCTTGAGCACAGATACGCAGTATTTT

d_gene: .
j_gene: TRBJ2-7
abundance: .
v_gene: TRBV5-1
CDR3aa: CASSLALLQGEQYF
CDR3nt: TGCGCCAGCAGCTTGGCCCTCCTACAGGGCGAGCAGTACTTC

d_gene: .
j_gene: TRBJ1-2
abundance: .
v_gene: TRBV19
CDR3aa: CASSPQPTQVYGYTF
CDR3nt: TGTGCCAGTAGCCCACAACCGACACAAGTCTATGGCTACACCTTC

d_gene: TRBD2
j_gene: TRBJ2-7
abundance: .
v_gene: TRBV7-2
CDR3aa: CASSRGGSGSEYF
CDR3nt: TGTGCCAGCAGCCGGGGGGGGAGCGGCTCGGAGTACTTC

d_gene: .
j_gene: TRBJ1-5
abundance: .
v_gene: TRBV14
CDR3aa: CASSPGGNQPQHF
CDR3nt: TGTGCCAGCAGTCCAGGCGGCAATCAGCCCCAGCATTTT

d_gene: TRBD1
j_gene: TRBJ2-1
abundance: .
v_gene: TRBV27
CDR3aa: CASSGTGGFDEQFF
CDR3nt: TGTGCCAGTTCCGGGACAGGGGGCTTCGATGAGCAGTTCTTC

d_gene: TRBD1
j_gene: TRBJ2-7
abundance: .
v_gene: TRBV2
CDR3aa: CASSEPQGAVSYEQYF
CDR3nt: TGTGCCAGCAGCGAACCACAGGGGGCTGTATCCTACGAGCAGTACTTC

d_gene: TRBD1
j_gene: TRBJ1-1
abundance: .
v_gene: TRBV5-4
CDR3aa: CASSLGQGSGAFF
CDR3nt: TGTGCCAGCAGCTTGGGACAGGGAAGTGGAGCTTTCTTT

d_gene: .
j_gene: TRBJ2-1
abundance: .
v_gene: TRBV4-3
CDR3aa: CASSHLGGAYNEQFF
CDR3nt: TGCGCCAGCAGCCACCTAGGAGGAGCCTACAATGAGCAGTTCTTC

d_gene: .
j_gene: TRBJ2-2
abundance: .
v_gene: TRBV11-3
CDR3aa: CASSLLQSAGELFF
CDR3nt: TGTGCCAGCAGCTTACTTCAAAGCGCCGGGGAGCTGTTTTTT

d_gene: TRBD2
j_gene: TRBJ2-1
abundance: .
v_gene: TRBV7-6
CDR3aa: CASSLWGAGLNEQFF
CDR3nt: TGTGCCAGCAGCTTATGGGGAGCGGGACTGAATGAGCAGTTCTTC

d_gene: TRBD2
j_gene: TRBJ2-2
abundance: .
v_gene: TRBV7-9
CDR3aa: CASSSILAANTGELFF
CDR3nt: TGTGCCAGCAGCTCCATCCTAGCGGCGAACACCGGGGAGCTGTTTTTT

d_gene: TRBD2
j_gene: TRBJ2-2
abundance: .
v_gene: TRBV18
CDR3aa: CASSPPAREYIGELFF
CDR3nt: TGTGCCAGCTCACCACCAGCGCGGGAGTATATCGGGGAGCTGTTTTTT

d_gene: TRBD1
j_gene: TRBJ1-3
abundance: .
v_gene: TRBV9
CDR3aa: CASSVRGQEGNTIYF
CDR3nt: TGTGCCAGCAGCGTCCGCGGACAGGAAGGAAACACCATATATTTT

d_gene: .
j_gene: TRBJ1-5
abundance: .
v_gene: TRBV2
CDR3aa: CASSEQGANQPQHF
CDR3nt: TGTGCCAGCAGTGAACAGGGTGCCAATCAGCCCCAGCATTTT

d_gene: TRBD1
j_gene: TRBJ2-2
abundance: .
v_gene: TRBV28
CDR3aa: CASEGQFEAGELFF
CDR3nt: TGTGCCAGCGAGGGACAGTTCGAAGCCGGGGAGCTGTTTTTT

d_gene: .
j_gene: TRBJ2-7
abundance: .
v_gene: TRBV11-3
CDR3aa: CASSVPAGIGDEQYF
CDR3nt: TGTGCCAGCAGCGTACCAGCGGGTATCGGGGACGAGCAGTACTTC

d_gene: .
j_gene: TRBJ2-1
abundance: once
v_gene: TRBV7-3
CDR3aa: CASSFSGEGYEQFF
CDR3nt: TGTGCCAGCAGTTTTTCAGGAGAGGGCTATGAGCAGTTCTTC

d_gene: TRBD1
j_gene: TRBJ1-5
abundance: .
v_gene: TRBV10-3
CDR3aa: CAISETTGGNQPQHF
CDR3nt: TGTGCCATCAGTGAGACGACAGGGGGCAATCAGCCCCAGCATTTT

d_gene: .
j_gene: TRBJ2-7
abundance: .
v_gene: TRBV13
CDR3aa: CASSLGGKGYEQYF
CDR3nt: TGTGCCAGCAGCTTAGGCGGGAAGGGCTACGAGCAGTACTTC

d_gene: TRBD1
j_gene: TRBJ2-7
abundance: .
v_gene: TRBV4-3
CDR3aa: CASTTHRGLIPYEQYF
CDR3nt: TGCGCCAGCACCACTCACAGGGGGCTTATTCCCTACGAGCAGTACTTC

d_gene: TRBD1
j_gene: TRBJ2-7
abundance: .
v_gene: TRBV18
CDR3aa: CASSAQGEQYF
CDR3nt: TGTGCCAGCTCGGCACAGGGGGAGCAGTACTTC

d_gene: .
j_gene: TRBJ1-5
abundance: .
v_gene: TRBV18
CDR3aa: CASSPGRTQNQPQHF
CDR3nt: TGTGCCAGCTCACCGGGCAGGACACAAAATCAGCCCCAGCATTTT

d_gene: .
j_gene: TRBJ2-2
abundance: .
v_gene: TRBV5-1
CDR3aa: CASSLAPRVYELAGELFF
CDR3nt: TGCGCCAGCAGCTTGGCCCCCAGGGTTTACGAGTTAGCCGGGGAGCTGTTTTTT

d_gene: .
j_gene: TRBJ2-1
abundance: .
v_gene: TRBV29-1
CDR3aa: CSVVHYNEQFF
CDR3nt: TGCAGCGTTGTTCATTACAATGAGCAGTTCTTC

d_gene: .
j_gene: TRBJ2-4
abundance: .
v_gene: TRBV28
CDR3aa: CASSLGPRGTLAKNIQYF
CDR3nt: TGTGCCAGCAGTTTGGGCCCAAGGGGAACCCTAGCCAAAAACATTCAGTACTTC

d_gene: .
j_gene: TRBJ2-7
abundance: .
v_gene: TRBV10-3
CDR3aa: CAISEQGDSYEQYF
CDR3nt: TGTGCCATCAGTGAACAAGGGGACTCCTACGAGCAGTACTTC

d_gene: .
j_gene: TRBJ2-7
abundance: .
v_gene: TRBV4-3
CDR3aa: CASSLDYSNYEQYF
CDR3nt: TGCGCCAGCAGCCTCGACTATAGCAATTACGAGCAGTACTTC

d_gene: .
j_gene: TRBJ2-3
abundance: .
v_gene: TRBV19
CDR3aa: CASSIEGPSTDTQYF
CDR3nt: TGTGCCAGTAGTATAGAGGGCCCTAGCACAGATACGCAGTATTTT

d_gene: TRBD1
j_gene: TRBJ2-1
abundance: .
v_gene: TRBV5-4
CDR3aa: CASSLVSRGNEQFF
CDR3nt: TGTGCCAGCAGCTTGGTATCCAGGGGGAATGAGCAGTTCTTC

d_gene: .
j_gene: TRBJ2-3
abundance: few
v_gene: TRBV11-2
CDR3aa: CASSFSASSLSSTDTQYF
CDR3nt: TGTGCCAGCAGCTTCTCCGCCTCCTCACTTTCTAGCACAGATACGCAGTATTTT

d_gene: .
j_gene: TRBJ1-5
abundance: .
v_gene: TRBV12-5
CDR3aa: CASGSGVDNQPQHF
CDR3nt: TGTGCTAGTGGTTCGGGGGTAGACAATCAGCCCCAGCATTTT

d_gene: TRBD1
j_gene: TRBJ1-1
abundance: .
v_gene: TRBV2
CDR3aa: CASTERTGRTEAFF
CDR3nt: TGTGCCAGCACCGAGAGGACAGGGAGAACTGAAGCTTTCTTT

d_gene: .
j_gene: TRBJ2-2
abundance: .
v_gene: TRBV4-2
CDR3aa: CASSQEWTYTGELFF
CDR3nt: TGTGCCAGCAGCCAAGAATGGACATACACCGGGGAGCTGTTTTTT

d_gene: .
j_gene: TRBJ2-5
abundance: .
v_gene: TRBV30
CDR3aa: CAWSTQRRETQYF
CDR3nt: TGTGCCTGGAGTACCCAGCGAAGAGAGACCCAGTACTTC

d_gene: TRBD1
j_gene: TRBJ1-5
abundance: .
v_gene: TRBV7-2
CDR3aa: CASSSMTGRYQPQHF
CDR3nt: TGTGCCAGCAGCTCCATGACAGGGAGGTATCAGCCCCAGCATTTT

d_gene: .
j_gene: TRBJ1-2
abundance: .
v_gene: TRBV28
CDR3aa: CASGLNYGYTF
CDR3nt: TGTGCCAGCGGCCTTAATTATGGCTACACCTTC

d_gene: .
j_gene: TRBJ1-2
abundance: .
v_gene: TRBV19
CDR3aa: CASSIQGNYGYTF
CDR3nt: TGTGCCAGTAGTATTCAGGGGAACTATGGCTACACCTTC

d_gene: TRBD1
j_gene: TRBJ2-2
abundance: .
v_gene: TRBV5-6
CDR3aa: CASSRGRGPYTGELFF
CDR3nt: TGTGCCAGCAGCCGCGGTAGGGGGCCTTACACCGGGGAGCTGTTTTTT

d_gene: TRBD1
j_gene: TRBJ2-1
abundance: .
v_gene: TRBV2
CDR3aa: CARSTGGSSYNEQFF
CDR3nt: TGTGCCAGATCGACAGGGGGAAGCTCCTACAATGAGCAGTTCTTC

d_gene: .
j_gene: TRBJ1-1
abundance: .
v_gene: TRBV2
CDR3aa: CASSIIIGLDSNTEAFF
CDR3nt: TGTGCCAGCAGTATAATAATAGGTCTAGACTCGAACACTGAAGCTTTCTTT

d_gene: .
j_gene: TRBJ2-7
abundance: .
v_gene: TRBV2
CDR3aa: CASSETGTEQYF
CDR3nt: TGTGCCAGCAGTGAAACAGGGACCGAGCAGTACTTC

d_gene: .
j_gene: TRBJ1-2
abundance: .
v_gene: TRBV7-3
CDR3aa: CASSLTPGGTYGYTF
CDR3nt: TGTGCCAGCAGCTTAACTCCAGGAGGGACCTATGGCTACACCTTC

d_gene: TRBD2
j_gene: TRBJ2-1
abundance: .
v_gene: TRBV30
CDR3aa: CAWSLAGLNEQFF
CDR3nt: TGTGCCTGGAGTTTAGCGGGGCTCAATGAGCAGTTCTTC

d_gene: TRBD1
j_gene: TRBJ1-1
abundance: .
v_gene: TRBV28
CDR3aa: CASSLWRTGGTEAFF
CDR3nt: TGTGCCAGCAGTTTATGGCGGACAGGGGGAACTGAAGCTTTCTTT

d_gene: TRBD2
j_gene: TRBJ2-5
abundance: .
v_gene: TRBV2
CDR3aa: CASSVERGQETQYF
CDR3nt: TGTGCCAGCAGTGTTGAGCGGGGCCAAGAGACCCAGTACTTC

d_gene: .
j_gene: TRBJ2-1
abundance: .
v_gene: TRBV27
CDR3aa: CASRAGYNEQFF
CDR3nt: TGTGCCAGTCGGGCGGGGTACAATGAGCAGTTCTTC

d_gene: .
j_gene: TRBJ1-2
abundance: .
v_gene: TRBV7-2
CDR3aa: CASSLERSYGYTF
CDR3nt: TGTGCCAGCAGCTTAGAGAGATCCTATGGCTACACCTTC

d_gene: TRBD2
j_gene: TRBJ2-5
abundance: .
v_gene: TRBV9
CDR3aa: CASSQGGRAVETQYF
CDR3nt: TGTGCCAGCTCTCAGGGAGGGAGGGCCGTTGAGACCCAGTACTTC

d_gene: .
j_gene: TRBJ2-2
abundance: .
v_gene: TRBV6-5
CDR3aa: CASSRGNTGELFF
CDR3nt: TGTGCCAGCAGTCGAGGAAACACCGGGGAGCTGTTTTTT

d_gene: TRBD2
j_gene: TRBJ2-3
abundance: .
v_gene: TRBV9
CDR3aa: CASSVDGAMAGGDTQYF
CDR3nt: TGTGCCAGCAGCGTAGATGGAGCAATGGCGGGAGGAGATACGCAGTATTTT

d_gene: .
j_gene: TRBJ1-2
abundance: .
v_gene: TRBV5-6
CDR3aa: CASSYATGSNGYTF
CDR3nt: TGTGCCAGCAGCTATGCTACAGGGTCGAATGGCTACACCTTC